The 16 T cell receptor beta chains reported below all come from one sample, sequenced in a study of long-term antiretroviral therapy in people with HIV. Running of the v3.0 immunoSEQ assay took place at survey level. Some clones are missing from TCRdb's copy, which holds only in-frame ones; the method was immunoSEQ multiplex PCR. The sample lists 9,500 to 15,000 clones, 82% occurring once. The sequences come from unsorted PBMCs, collected roughly 8 years after starting antiretroviral therapy. Receptor source: a man aged 50 to 59 with HIV.

The gene calls are TRBV11-1 and TRBJ2-3; tentatively, D is TRBD2 (7 bases). Germline V gene lookup returns CDR1 SGHAT and CDR2 FQDESV (reference sequence). V was cut by 1 base and J by 13 bases, with 18 bases left in between. This CDR3 spans 14 amino acids. DNA of the CDR3: TGTGCCAGCAGCTTAGTGGGGGGGCCAAATCAGAAGTATTTT. Translated, it gives CASSLVGGPNQKYF. The full variable domain, rest sourced from reference TRBV11-1 and TRBJ2-3, is EAEVAQSPRYKITEKSQAVAFWCDPISGHATLYWYRQILGQGPELLVQFQDESVVDDSQLPKDRFSAERLKGVDSTLKIQPAELGDSAMYLCASSLVGGPNQKYFGPGTRLTVL.

The V and J genes are TRBV6-5 and TRBJ2-2, with no clear D. Germline V gene sequence: CDR1 MNHEY, CDR2 SVGAGI. This CDR3 is 14 amino acids long. V lost 5 bases and J lost 6, with 13 bases in between. CDR3 protein: CASSRRTRPGELFF. CDR3 sequence (DNA): TGTGCCAGCAGTCGTCGCACCCGGCCCGGGGAGCTGTTTTTT.

This clone was picked up one time. Here the CDR3 DNA reads TGTGCCAGCAGCTTAGTGTCCATGAACACTGAAGCTTTCTTT. As protein: CASSLVSMNTEAFF. The chain joins TRBV7-9 to TRBJ1-1; D remains unclear. The CDR3 has 14 residues. Trimming removed 1 base at V and 0 bases at J, with 6 bases between. Germline CDR1 is SEHNR and CDR2 is FQNEAQ (reference sequence).

The V gene is TRBV7-9, the J gene TRBJ2-1, with 13 bases fitting TRBD2. CDR3 length: 15 residues. Germline V gene lookup returns CDR1 SEHNR and CDR2 FQNEAQ (reference sequence). V lost 5 bases and J lost 7; bases outside the gene matches: 5. CDR3 protein: CASSPGTSGENEQFF. In nucleotides, the CDR3 is TGTGCCAGCAGCCCCGGGACTAGCGGGGAAAATGAGCAGTTCTTC.

CDR3 coding DNA: TGTGCCAGCAGTGATTGGGAGAATGAAAAACTGTTTTTT. Translating gives CASSDWENEKLFF. The chain employs TRBV2 and TRBJ1-4; unclear D gene. Germline V CDR1 and CDR2: SNHLY, FYNNEI. Trimming took 3 bases from V and 5 from J, leaving 7 bases between them. The CDR3 totals 13 residues.

This clone was picked up a small number of times. This sequence joins TRBV19 and TRBJ1-5; D unclear. The CDR3 sequence is 15 residues long. Germline lookup yields CDR1 LNHDA and CDR2 SQIVND (reference sequence). V was shortened by 5 bases and J by 0 bases, with 11 bases between the two germline ends. CDR3 region: CASSWADDSNQPQHF. The CDR3 DNA is TGTGCCAGTAGTTGGGCAGATGATAGCAATCAGCCCCAGCATTTT.

Written as DNA, the CDR3 is TGTGCCACCAGCCCCTTGGACAGACCTAACTATGGCTACACCTTC. This sequence encodes CATSPLDRPNYGYTF. The chain uses TRBV15 and TRBJ1-2, with D tentatively TRBD1 (6 bases). Germline CDR1 LNHNV, CDR2 YYDKDF (reference sequence). CDR3 length: 15 amino acids. With 5 bases removed from V and 0 bases from J, the gap between germline ends came to 13 bases.

The V call is TRBV27, the J call TRBJ2-1; D gene ambiguous. There are 13 residues in the CDR3. From germline, CDR1 is MNHEY and CDR2 SMNVEV (reference sequence). Trimming removed 0 bases from V and 7 bases from J, with 7 bases in between. This chain's CDR3 is CASSLSGMNEQFF. In DNA form, the CDR3 reads TGTGCCAGCAGTTTATCAGGGATGAATGAGCAGTTCTTC.

V is TRBV11-2 and J is TRBJ1-2; D gene unclear. Trimming took 1 base from V and 5 from J, leaving 11 bases between them. The CDR3 length is 14 residues. Germline V gene sequence: CDR1 SGHAT, CDR2 FQNNGV. CDR3 in DNA: TGTGCCAGCAGCTTAGGGTTGTTCGAGTATGGCTACACCTTC. Amino acid sequence: CASSLGLFEYGYTF.

The chain has TRBV2 and TRBJ2-7, with D possibly being TRBD1 (6 bases). Germline V gene lookup returns CDR1 SNHLY and CDR2 FYNNEI. Trimming removed 8 bases from V and 2 bases from J, with 7 bases in between. The CDR3 loop spans 11 amino acids. In DNA, the CDR3 is TGTGCCAGCGGACAGACCTACGAGCAGTACTTC. Protein sequence: CASGQTYEQYF.

The gene calls are TRBV10-3 and TRBJ2-3; D not certain. The CDR3 is 15 amino acids. V lost 2 bases to trimming and J lost 0 bases, with 9 bases between them. Germline assignment: CDR1 ENHRY and CDR2 SYGVKD. Written as DNA, the CDR3 is TGTGCCATCAGTGAGCCGACCCTTAGCACAGATACGCAGTATTTT. It encodes CAISEPTLSTDTQYF.

The chain links TRBV6-5 to TRBJ1-1; the D gene is possibly TRBD1 (6 bases). The ends were cut back, 6 bases at V and 1 base at J, with 6 bases in the middle. The CDR3 extends over 12 amino acids. In germline, CDR1 is MNHEY, CDR2 SVGAGI. The CDR3 DNA follows: TGTGCCAGCAGACAGGGGAACACTGAAGCTTTCTTT. As protein: CASRQGNTEAFF.

The chain is built from TRBV30 and TRBJ1-6; unclear D gene. The CDR3 has 13 amino acids. Trimming took 3 bases from V and 9 from J, leaving 12 bases between them. Germline lookup yields CDR1 GTSNPN and CDR2 SVGIG (reference sequence). The CDR3 reads CAWREGMGSPLHF. CDR3 DNA: TGTGCCTGGAGGGAGGGAATGGGTTCACCCCTCCACTTT.

In its sample, this clone was seen a few times. The chain uses TRBV2 and TRBJ1-1, with TRBD1 as a possible D gene (5 bases). Trimming removed 2 bases from V and 1 base from J, with 11 bases in between. CDR3 length: 15 amino acids. Germline V gene sequence: CDR1 SNHLY, CDR2 FYNNEI. CDR3 coding DNA: TGTGCCAGCAGTGAATATATCGGACAGAACACTGAAGCTTTCTTT. It codes for CASSEYIGQNTEAFF.

The rearrangement links TRBV30 to TRBJ1-2, with 8 positions matching TRBD1. The length of the CDR3 is 12 residues. The junction had 1 base not matched to a gene; V was cut back by 5 bases and J by 2 bases. The germline gives CDR1 GTSNPN, CDR2 SVGIG (reference sequence). The DNA of the CDR3 is TGTGCCTGGCGGACAGGGAACTATGGCTACACCTTC. Amino acids: CAWRTGNYGYTF.

This chain connects TRBV7-9 to TRBJ1-1, with 7 positions matching TRBD1. Germline CDR1 SEHNR, CDR2 FQNEAQ (reference sequence). Unmatched junction bases numbered 5, after V lost 6 bases and J lost 1 base. The CDR3 runs to 14 residues. Here the CDR3 reads CASRPRTGNTEAFF. DNA of the CDR3: TGTGCCAGCAGACCCCGGACAGGGAACACTGAAGCTTTCTTT.